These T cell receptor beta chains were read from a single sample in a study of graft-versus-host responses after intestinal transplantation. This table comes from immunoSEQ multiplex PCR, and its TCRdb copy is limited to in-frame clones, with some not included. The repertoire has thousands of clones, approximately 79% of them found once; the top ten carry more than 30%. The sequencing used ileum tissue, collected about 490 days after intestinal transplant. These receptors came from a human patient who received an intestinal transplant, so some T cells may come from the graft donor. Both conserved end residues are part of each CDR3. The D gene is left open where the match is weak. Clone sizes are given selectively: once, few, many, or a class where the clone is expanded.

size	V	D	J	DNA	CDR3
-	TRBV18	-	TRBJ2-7	TGTGCCAGCTCACCTTCGTCGAGGGAGCAGTACTTC	CASSPSSREQYF
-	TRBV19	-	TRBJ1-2	TGTGCCAGTAGCTTTGGTCGGGACTTGAGGGGATATGGCTACACCTTC	CASSFGRDLRGYGYTF
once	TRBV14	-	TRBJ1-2	TGTGCCAGCAGCCCAATTCAGGGAAAATTAAACTATGGCTACACCTTC	CASSPIQGKLNYGYTF
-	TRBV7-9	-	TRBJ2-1	TGTGCCAGCAGGTCAATTGGGCGGGAAGATTCCTACAATGAGCAGTTCTTC	CASRSIGREDSYNEQFF
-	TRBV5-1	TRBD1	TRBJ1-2	TGCGCCAGCAGCTGGACAGGGGGCGAAGGCTACACCTTC	CASSWTGGEGYTF
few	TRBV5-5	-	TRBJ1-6	TGTGCCAGCAGCTCGGACTGGGGCAGGATGTATTCACCCCTCCACTTT	CASSSDWGRMYSPLHF
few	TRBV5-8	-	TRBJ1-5	TGTGCCAGCAGCTCGGGACAAGCCCATCAGCCCCAGCATTTT	CASSSGQAHQPQHF
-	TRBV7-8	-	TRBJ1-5	TGTGCCAGCAGCACCAGGACCTATCAGCCCCAGCATTTT	CASSTRTYQPQHF
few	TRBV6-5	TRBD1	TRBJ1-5	TGTGCCAGCAGTCGAACAGGGGGCGGACAGCCCCAGCATTTT	CASSRTGGGQPQHF
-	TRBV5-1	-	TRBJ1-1	TGCGCCAGCAGCGATTCACATCAGAACACTGAAGCTTTCTTT	CASSDSHQNTEAFF
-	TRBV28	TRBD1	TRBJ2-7	TGTGCCAGCAGTTCACAGGGGGGACTCTACGAGCAGTACTTC	CASSSQGGLYEQYF
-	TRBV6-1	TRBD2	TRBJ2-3	TGTGCCAGCAGTCCGACTAGCGGGGGGGTAGATACGCAGTATTTT	CASSPTSGGVDTQYF
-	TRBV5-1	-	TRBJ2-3	TGCGCCAGCAGCTTGGCAGGGCCAGATACGCAGTATTTT	CASSLAGPDTQYF
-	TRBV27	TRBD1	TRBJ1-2	TGTGCCAGCAAAGGGACAGGGGGCTTCTATGGCTACACCTTC	CASKGTGGFYGYTF
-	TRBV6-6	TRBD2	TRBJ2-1	TGTGCCAGCAGTTTACGACTAGCGGGGGGTGAGCAGTTCTTC	CASSLRLAGGEQFF
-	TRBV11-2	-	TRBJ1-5	TGTGCCAGCAGCTTAAACTCGAATCAGCCCCAGCATTTT	CASSLNSNQPQHF
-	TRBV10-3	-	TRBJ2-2	TGTGCCACCAGCCCCTCCACCCGGGAGCTGTTTTTT	CATSPSTRELFF
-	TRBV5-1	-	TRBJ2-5	TGCGCCAGCAGCTACGACGGGGAAAAGACCCAGTACTTC	CASSYDGEKTQYF
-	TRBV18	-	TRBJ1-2	TGTGCCAGCTCACCGGACACGGAGGACTATGGCTACACCTTC	CASSPDTEDYGYTF
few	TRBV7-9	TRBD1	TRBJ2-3	TGTGCCAGCAGCTCCGGGACAGGGGGATTCACAGATACGCAGTATTTT	CASSSGTGGFTDTQYF
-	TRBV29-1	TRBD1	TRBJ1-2	TGCAGCGTTGGACAGGGGGATGGCTACACCTTC	CSVGQGDGYTF
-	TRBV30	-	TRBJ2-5	TGTGCCTGGACCCCAGGTGCAACAGAGACCCAGTACTTC	CAWTPGATETQYF
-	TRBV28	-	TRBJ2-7	TGTGCCAGCAGTTTAACGGGGAATAGGTACGAGCAGTACTTC	CASSLTGNRYEQYF
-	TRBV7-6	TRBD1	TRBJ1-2	TGTGCCAGCAGCCCCCGACAGGGGTTAGAGGCCTATGGCTACACCTTC	CASSPRQGLEAYGYTF
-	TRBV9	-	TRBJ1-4	TGTGCCAGCAGCGTAGAGTTGAATGAAAAACTGTTTTTT	CASSVELNEKLFF
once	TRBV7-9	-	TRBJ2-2	TGTGCCAGCAGCCGACGGGACCTTCACACCGGGGAGCTGTTTTTT	CASSRRDLHTGELFF
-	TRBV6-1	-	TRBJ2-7	TGTGTCACCCGGGAGGGGGCAGCCTACGAGCAGTACTTC	CVTREGAAYEQYF
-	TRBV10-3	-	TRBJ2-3	TGTGCCATCAGTGAGAGGGCGGGGTCCGCAGATACGCAGTATTTT	CAISERAGSADTQYF
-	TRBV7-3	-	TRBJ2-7	TGTGCCAGCAGCTTTGACCACTACGAGCAGTACTTC	CASSFDHYEQYF
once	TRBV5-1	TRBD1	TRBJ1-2	TGCGCCAGCAGCCACCGGGCGGGACAGCCTAACTATGGCTACACCTTC	CASSHRAGQPNYGYTF
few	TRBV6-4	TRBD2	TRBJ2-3	TGTGCCAGCAGTGACGGGACTAGCGGGAGCACAGATACGCAGTATTTT	CASSDGTSGSTDTQYF
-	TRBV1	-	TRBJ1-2	TGCACCAGCAGCCAACCCAGACGAGTCTATGGCTACACCTTC	CTSSQPRRVYGYTF
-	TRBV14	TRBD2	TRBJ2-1	TGTGCCAGCAGCGATATCCGAACTAGCGGGAGGAATGGCGATGAGCAGTTCTTC	CASSDIRTSGRNGDEQFF
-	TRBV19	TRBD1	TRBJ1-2	TGTGCCAGTAGTACAGGGGGCTATGGCTACACCTTC	CASSTGGYGYTF
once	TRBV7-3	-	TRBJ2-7	TGTGCCAGCAGCTTACAAAGCTCCTACGAGCAGTACTTC	CASSLQSSYEQYF
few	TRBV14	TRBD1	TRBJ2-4	TGTGCCAGCAGCCGAACGGACAGGGTAACCAAAAACATTCAGTACTTC	CASSRTDRVTKNIQYF
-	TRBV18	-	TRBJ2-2	TGTGCCAGCTCACCACCGGTTGCCGGGGAGCTGTTTTTT	CASSPPVAGELFF
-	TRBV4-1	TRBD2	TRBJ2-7	TGCGCCAGCAGCCAAGATGAGACAGCGGGAGTCTACGAGCAGTACTTC	CASSQDETAGVYEQYF